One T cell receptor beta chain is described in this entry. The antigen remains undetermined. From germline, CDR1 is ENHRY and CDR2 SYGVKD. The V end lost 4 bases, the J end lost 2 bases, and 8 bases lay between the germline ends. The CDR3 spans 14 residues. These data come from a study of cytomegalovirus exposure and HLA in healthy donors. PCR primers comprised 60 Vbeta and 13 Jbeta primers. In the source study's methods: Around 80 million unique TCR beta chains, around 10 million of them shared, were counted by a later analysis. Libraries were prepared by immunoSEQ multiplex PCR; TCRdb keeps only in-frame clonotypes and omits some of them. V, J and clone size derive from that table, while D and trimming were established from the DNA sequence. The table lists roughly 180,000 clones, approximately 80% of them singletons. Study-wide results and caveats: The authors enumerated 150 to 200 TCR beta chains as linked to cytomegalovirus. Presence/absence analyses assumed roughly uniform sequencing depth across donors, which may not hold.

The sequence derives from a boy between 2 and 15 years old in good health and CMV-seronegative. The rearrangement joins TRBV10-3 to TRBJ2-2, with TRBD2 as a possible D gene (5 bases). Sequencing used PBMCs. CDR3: CAISVAGNTGELFF. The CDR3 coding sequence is TGTGCCATCAGTGTCGCGGGTAACACCGGGGAGCTGTTTTTT.